A selection of T cell receptor beta chains follows, all from one sample in a study of PD-L1 blockade in urothelial cancer. TCRdb's table, derived via immunoSEQ multiplex PCR, lists solely in-frame clones and lacks some. The data show 30,000 to 35,000 clones, around 82% seen once. Sequences were derived from PBMCs, sampled around atezolizumab (anti-PD-L1) treatment. The receptors here all came from a man aged 60 to 75 with urothelial cancer. The CDR3 runs from the conserved cysteine through the conserved F or W. D genes are given only for firm matches. Clone size appears in some rows only: once, few, many, or a class for an expanded clone.

J: TRBJ1-2; size: few; V: TRBV2; D: -; CDR3: CASSPVAPRHGYTF; DNA: TGTGCCAGCAGTCCCGTGGCCCCCCGCCATGGCTACACCTTC
J: TRBJ2-3; size: -; V: TRBV7-6; D: TRBD2; CDR3: CASSPDGLAGGVTDTQYF; DNA: TGTGCCAGCAGCCCCGACGGGTTAGCGGGTGGGGTCACAGATACGCAGTATTTT
J: TRBJ2-3; size: -; V: TRBV10-3; D: -; CDR3: CAISGLGNTDTQYF; DNA: TGTGCCATCAGCGGACTGGGAAACACAGATACGCAGTATTTT
J: TRBJ1-6; size: -; V: TRBV7-2; D: -; CDR3: CASSLFQGLLDSPLHF; DNA: TGTGCCAGCAGCTTATTCCAGGGCTTATTAGATTCACCCCTCCACTTT
J: TRBJ2-4; size: -; V: TRBV29-1; D: -; CDR3: CSVEGQDKNIQYF; DNA: TGCAGCGTCGAGGGACAAGACAAAAACATTCAGTACTTC
J: TRBJ2-7; size: -; V: TRBV2; D: -; CDR3: CASSESRGQGIYEQYF; DNA: TGTGCCAGCAGTGAATCTCGAGGGCAGGGGATCTACGAGCAGTACTTC
J: TRBJ2-4; size: -; V: TRBV4-3; D: TRBD2; CDR3: CASRPSLISDVSGRAKNIQYF; DNA: TGCGCCAGCAGGCCCAGCCTTATATCAGATGTGAGCGGGAGGGCCAAAAACATTCAGTACTTC
J: TRBJ1-1; size: -; V: TRBV5-8; D: -; CDR3: CASLRNTGPSGTEAFF; DNA: TGTGCCAGCCTGCGGAATACAGGGCCCTCGGGCACTGAAGCTTTCTTT
J: TRBJ1-5; size: -; V: TRBV5-5; D: TRBD1; CDR3: CASSLYWTGGDQPQHF; DNA: TGTGCCAGCAGCTTGTATTGGACAGGGGGAGATCAGCCCCAGCATTTT
J: TRBJ2-5; size: once; V: TRBV19; D: -; CDR3: CASSDIAAETQYF; DNA: TGTGCCAGTAGTGACATAGCGGCAGAGACCCAGTACTTC
J: TRBJ2-5; size: -; V: TRBV28; D: -; CDR3: CASSSVQETQYF; DNA: TGTGCCAGCAGTTCCGTCCAAGAGACCCAGTACTTC
J: TRBJ2-7; size: -; V: TRBV28; D: TRBD2; CDR3: CASSLAGDVYEQYF; DNA: TGTGCCAGCAGTTTGGCGGGGGATGTCTACGAGCAGTACTTC
J: TRBJ2-3; size: once; V: TRBV10-3; D: TRBD2; CDR3: CAISESGTSWADTQYF; DNA: TGTGCCATCAGTGAGTCCGGGACTAGCTGGGCAGATACGCAGTATTTT
J: TRBJ2-3; size: -; V: TRBV9; D: -; CDR3: CASSVGERDTQYF; DNA: TGTGCCAGCAGCGTAGGAGAGCGAGATACGCAGTATTTT
J: TRBJ2-2; size: -; V: TRBV14; D: -; CDR3: CASSRRLGTNTGELFF; DNA: TGTGCCAGCAGCCGCCGCCTAGGAACTAACACCGGGGAGCTGTTTTTT
J: TRBJ1-2; size: -; V: TRBV13; D: TRBD1; CDR3: CASSLGDRVSYGYTF; DNA: TGTGCCAGCAGCTTAGGGGACAGGGTGAGCTATGGCTACACCTTC
J: TRBJ2-1; size: -; V: TRBV29-1; D: TRBD2; CDR3: CSAAGTSGIYNEQFF; DNA: TGCAGCGCCGCCGGGACTAGCGGGATCTACAATGAGCAGTTCTTC
J: TRBJ2-3; size: -; V: TRBV30; D: -; CDR3: CAWGRQTQYF; DNA: TGTGCCTGGGGCCGACAGACGCAGTATTTT
J: TRBJ2-1; size: once; V: TRBV7-2; D: TRBD2; CDR3: CASSPPSSGRGNEQFF; DNA: TGTGCCAGCAGCCCCCCCTCTAGCGGGAGGGGAAATGAGCAGTTCTTC
J: TRBJ2-6; size: -; V: TRBV7-2; D: -; CDR3: CASSLLGGTASGANVLTF; DNA: TGTGCCAGCAGCTTACTAGGGGGGACAGCCTCTGGGGCCAACGTCCTGACTTTC
J: TRBJ2-1; size: -; V: TRBV7-2; D: -; CDR3: CASSLRDFTYNEQFF; DNA: TGTGCCAGCAGCCTTCGGGACTTTACCTACAATGAGCAGTTCTTC
J: TRBJ2-1; size: -; V: TRBV5-4; D: TRBD2; CDR3: CASSLASGGSNEQFF; DNA: TGTGCCAGCAGCTTGGCTTCGGGAGGGAGCAATGAGCAGTTCTTC
J: TRBJ2-5; size: -; V: TRBV6-1; D: TRBD1; CDR3: CASSETGAWVETQYF; DNA: TGTGCCAGCAGCGAGACAGGGGCTTGGGTAGAGACCCAGTACTTC
J: TRBJ2-3; size: medium-sized; V: TRBV19; D: -; CDR3: CASSHTGTDTQYF; DNA: TGTGCCAGTAGCCACACCGGGACAGATACGCAGTATTTT
J: TRBJ2-7; size: few; V: TRBV12-2; D: -; CDR3: CASRLAVGSLYEQYF; DNA: TGTGCAAGTCGCTTAGCGGTCGGGAGTCTGTACGAGCAGTACTTC
J: TRBJ2-7; size: -; V: TRBV11-2; D: TRBD2; CDR3: CASSFSSGSSYEQYF; DNA: TGTGCCAGCAGCTTCTCTAGCGGGAGCTCCTACGAGCAGTACTTC
J: TRBJ2-1; size: -; V: TRBV19; D: TRBD1; CDR3: CASSSYRGEGNEQFF; DNA: TGTGCCAGTAGTTCATACAGGGGAGAGGGCAATGAGCAGTTCTTC
J: TRBJ2-1; size: -; V: TRBV2; D: -; CDR3: CASSEIAREMNEQFF; DNA: TGTGCCAGCAGTGAAATTGCGAGGGAGATGAATGAGCAGTTCTTC
J: TRBJ2-2; size: -; V: TRBV19; D: -; CDR3: CASSGLNTGELFF; DNA: TGTGCCAGTAGTGGGCTTAACACCGGGGAGCTGTTTTTT
J: TRBJ2-1; size: -; V: TRBV5-1; D: TRBD2; CDR3: CASSPGRGLKREGDEQFF; DNA: TGCGCCAGCAGCCCCGGCAGGGGGCTTAAGCGGGAGGGGGATGAGCAGTTCTTC
J: TRBJ2-3; size: -; V: TRBV4-1; D: TRBD1; CDR3: CASSHKRQGASTDTQYF; DNA: TGCGCCAGCAGCCATAAAAGACAGGGTGCCTCCACAGATACGCAGTATTTT
J: TRBJ1-5; size: -; V: TRBV7-2; D: -; CDR3: CASGLRGGDEPQHF; DNA: TGTGCCAGCGGACTGAGGGGGGGTGATGAGCCCCAGCATTTT